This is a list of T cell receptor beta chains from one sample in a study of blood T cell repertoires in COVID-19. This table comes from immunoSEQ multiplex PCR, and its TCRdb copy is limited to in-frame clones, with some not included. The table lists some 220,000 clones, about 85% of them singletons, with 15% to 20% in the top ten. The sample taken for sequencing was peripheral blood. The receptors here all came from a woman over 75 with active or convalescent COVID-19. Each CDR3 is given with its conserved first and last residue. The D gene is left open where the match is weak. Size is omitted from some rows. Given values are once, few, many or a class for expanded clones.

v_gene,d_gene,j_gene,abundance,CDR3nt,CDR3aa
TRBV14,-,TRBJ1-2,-,TGTGCCAGCAGCCAAGCGGGTTATGGTGGCTACACCTTC,CASSQAGYGGYTF
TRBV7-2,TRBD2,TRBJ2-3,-,TGTGCCAGCAGCTTAGGTCTAGCGGGGGGGCTCGGAGATACGCAGTATTTT,CASSLGLAGGLGDTQYF
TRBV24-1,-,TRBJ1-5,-,TGTGCCACCAGTGATCCTAAAAGCAATCAGCCCCAGCATTTT,CATSDPKSNQPQHF
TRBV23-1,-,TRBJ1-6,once,TGCGCCAGCAGTCAATCGTCCGGGGATGATTCACCCCTCCACTTT,CASSQSSGDDSPLHF
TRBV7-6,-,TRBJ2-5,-,TGTGCCAGCAGCCCTAGGACAGCCCAAGAGACCCAGTACTTC,CASSPRTAQETQYF
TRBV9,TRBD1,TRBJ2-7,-,TGTGCCAGCAGCGAAGGACAGGACAAGCAGTACTTC,CASSEGQDKQYF
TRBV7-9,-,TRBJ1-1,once,TGTGCCAGCAGCTTAGAGGCCCTGGGGCGAGCTTTCTTT,CASSLEALGRAFF
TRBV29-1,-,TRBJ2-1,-,TGCAGCGTTGAAGAGACTTTAGGAAGCGGAGGGGGGGCCAATGAGCAGTTCTTC,CSVEETLGSGGGANEQFF
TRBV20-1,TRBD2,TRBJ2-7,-,TGCTCCCCGAGAGCGGGAGGCGAGCAGTACTTC,CSPRAGGEQYF
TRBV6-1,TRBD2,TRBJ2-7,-,TGTGCCAGCAGTGCTATTAGGACTAGCGGGAACTACGAGCAGTACTTC,CASSAIRTSGNYEQYF
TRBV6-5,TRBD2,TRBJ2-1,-,TGTGCCAGCAGTAAAAGCGGGGGGGCCTACAATGAGCAGTTCTTC,CASSKSGGAYNEQFF
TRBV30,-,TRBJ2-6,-,TGTGCCTGGAGTCCAGGGGTTGGCGGGGCCAACGTCCTGACTTTC,CAWSPGVGGANVLTF
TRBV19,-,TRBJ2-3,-,TGTGCCAGTAGTATTGAGGGCCTCACAGATACGCAGTATTTT,CASSIEGLTDTQYF
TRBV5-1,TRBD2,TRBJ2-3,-,TGCGCCAGCACACTAGCGGGAATCACAGATACGCAGTATTTT,CASTLAGITDTQYF
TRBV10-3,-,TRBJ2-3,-,TGTGCCATCAGTTCTGGTCGGGAGATGGCATCAGATACGCAGTATTTT,CAISSGREMASDTQYF
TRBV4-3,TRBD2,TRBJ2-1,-,TGCGCCAGCAGCCAAGATCTGACTAGCGGGAAATACAATGAGCAGTTCTTC,CASSQDLTSGKYNEQFF
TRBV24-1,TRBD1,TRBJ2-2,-,TGTGCCACCAGTGAGATTCCGGGACAGGGGAAAACCGGGGAGCTGTTTTTT,CATSEIPGQGKTGELFF
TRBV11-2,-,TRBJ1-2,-,TGTGCCAGCAGCTTAGATTCATGGCTACAGGGCTACACCTTC,CASSLDSWLQGYTF
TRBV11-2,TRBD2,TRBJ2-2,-,TGTGCCAGCAGCTTAGGGGTAGCGGGAAACACCGGGGAGCTGTTTTTT,CASSLGVAGNTGELFF
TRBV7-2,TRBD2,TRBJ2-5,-,TGTGCCAGCAGTCCTACTAGCGTCCAAGAGACCCAGTACTTC,CASSPTSVQETQYF
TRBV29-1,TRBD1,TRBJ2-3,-,TGCAGCGTTGCGGGCGGGACAGGGGGTAGTACAGATACGCAGTATTTT,CSVAGGTGGSTDTQYF
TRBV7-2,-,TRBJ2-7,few,TGTGCCAGCAGCTTTCAAGCCTCCTACGAGCAGTACTTC,CASSFQASYEQYF
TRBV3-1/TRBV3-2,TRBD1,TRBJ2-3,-,TGTGCCAGCAGCCAAGCCGGGACAGGAGGCACAGATACGCAGTATTTT,CASSQAGTGGTDTQYF
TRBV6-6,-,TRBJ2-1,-,TGTGCCAGCAGTGTCACGGGGTCCTACAATGAGCAGTTCTTC,CASSVTGSYNEQFF
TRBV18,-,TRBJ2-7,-,TGTGCCAGCTCACCACCTCTGGCGGTAACCTACGAGCAGTACTTC,CASSPPLAVTYEQYF
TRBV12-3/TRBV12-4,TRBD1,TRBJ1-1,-,TGTGCCAGCAGTTTTGGTAGACAGGGTGAAGCTTTCTTT,CASSFGRQGEAFF
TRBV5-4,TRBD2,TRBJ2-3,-,TGTGCCAGCAGGTGGAGCGGGGGGAGCACAGATACGCAGTATTTT,CASRWSGGSTDTQYF
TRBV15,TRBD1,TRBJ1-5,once,TGTGCCACCAGCAGAGGGGTTAAAGGGCAGGGGGCCCGGAATCAGCCCCAGCATTTT,CATSRGVKGQGARNQPQHF
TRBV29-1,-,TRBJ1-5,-,TGCAGCGTTGAACAGGGGTATAGCAATCAGCCCCAGCATTTT,CSVEQGYSNQPQHF
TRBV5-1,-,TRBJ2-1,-,TGCGCCAGCAGCCGGACAGAGAGCTCCTACAATGAGCAGTTCTTC,CASSRTESSYNEQFF
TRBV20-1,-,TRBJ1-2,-,TGCAGTGCTAGTCTGGACAGCTATGGCTACACCTTC,CSASLDSYGYTF
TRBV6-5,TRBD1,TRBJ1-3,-,TGTGCCAGCAGGGGGACAGGGATGGGAAACACCATATATTTT,CASRGTGMGNTIYF
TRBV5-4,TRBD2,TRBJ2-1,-,TGTGCCAGCACCATCGGACTAGCGGGAGTCCCGAATGAGCAGTTCTTC,CASTIGLAGVPNEQFF
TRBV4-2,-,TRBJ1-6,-,TGTGCCAGCAGCCAAGAGGCAAGGCAGGGTGGTTCACCCCTCCACTTT,CASSQEARQGGSPLHF
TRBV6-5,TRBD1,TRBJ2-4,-,TGTGCCAGCGGCATGATTCGGACAGGGGAGAACATTCAGTACTTC,CASGMIRTGENIQYF
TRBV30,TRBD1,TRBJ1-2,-,TGTGCCTGGTCCTCCACAGGGGGCGCTGGCTACACCTTC,CAWSSTGGAGYTF
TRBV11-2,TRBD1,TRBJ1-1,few,TGTGCCAGCAGACCCGCAGGGGGTGAAGCTTTCTTT,CASRPAGGEAFF
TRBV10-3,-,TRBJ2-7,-,TGTGCCATCAGTGGAACGAGCAGGGATGGCGAGCAGTACTTC,CAISGTSRDGEQYF
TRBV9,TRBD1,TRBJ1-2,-,TGTGCCAGCAGCGAGGGACAGGGAGTGGGCTACACCTTC,CASSEGQGVGYTF
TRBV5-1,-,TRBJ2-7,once,TGCGCCAGCAGCTCGGGGACTAGGGGGCCCTACGAGCAGTACTTC,CASSSGTRGPYEQYF
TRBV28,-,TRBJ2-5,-,TGTGCCAGCAGTTTCCTAAAACCGCTGACCCAGTACTTC,CASSFLKPLTQYF
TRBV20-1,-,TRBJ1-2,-,TGCAGTGCCAGAGGGGAGCGGGGCTACACCTTC,CSARGERGYTF